What follows are 10 T cell receptor beta chains derived from one specimen sequenced in a study of blood T cell repertoires in COVID-19. Some clones are missing from TCRdb's copy, which holds only in-frame ones; the method was immunoSEQ multiplex PCR. The sample includes hundreds of thousands of clones, about nine tenths of them seen just once. The sample was peripheral blood. The receptors were sampled from a woman aged 50 to 60 with COVID-19, enrolled during active disease.

The chain carries TRBV9 and TRBJ1-2; 12 positions agree with TRBD1. The CDR3 totals 15 residues. CDR1 and CDR2 (germline): SGDLS, YYNGEE. The V gene end was trimmed by 0 bases and the J gene end by 8 bases; junction bases not matched to a gene: 5. The CDR3 here is CASSVGGQGARGYTF. In nucleotides, the CDR3 is TGTGCCAGCAGCGTAGGGGGACAGGGGGCAAGAGGCTACACCTTC.

The CDR3 sequence is CASSESFLGDYGYTF. Here the CDR3 DNA reads TGTGCCAGCAGTGAAAGTTTTTTAGGGGATTATGGCTACACCTTC. V is TRBV2 and J is TRBJ1-2; a weak D match, TRBD1 (5 bases). Trimming shortened V by 2 bases and J by 5 bases, and 15 bases separated the two germline ends. CDR3 length: 15 residues. Germline CDR1 reads SNHLY; CDR2 reads FYNNEI. Together with reference TRBV2 and TRBJ1-2, the CDR3 gives the full variable domain: EPEVTQTPSHQVTQMGQEVILRCVPISNHLYFYWYRQILGQKVEFLVSFYNNEISEKSEIFDDQFSVERPDGSNFTLKIRSTKLEDSAMYFCASSESFLGDYGYTFGSGTRLTVV.

This clone was picked up one time. The rearrangement joins TRBV9 to TRBJ2-3; 13 bases align to TRBD2. The CDR3 contains 17 residues. Germline-derived CDR1 and CDR2 are SGDLS and YYNGEE. Losses at the gene ends were 2 bases for V and 3 bases for J; bases not matched to a gene: 6. CDR3 coding DNA: TGTGCCAGCAGCGTCGGACTAGCGGGAGTTGGGACAGATACGCAGTATTTT. Translation: CASSVGLAGVGTDTQYF. Full variable domain (rest looked up from reference TRBV9 and TRBJ2-3): DSGVTQTPKHLITATGQRVTLRCSPRSGDLSVYWYQQSLDQGLQFLIQYYNGEERAKGNILERFSAQQFPDLHSELNLSSLELGDSALYFCASSVGLAGVGTDTQYFGPGTRLTVL.

Comment on this clone: One junction end does not reproduce the germline sequence, and a read error may be involved. The chain has TRBV27 and TRBJ1-1, with D hard to call. This CDR3 region has 13 residues. Germline assignment: CDR1 MNHEY and CDR2 SMNVEV (reference sequence). DNA of the CDR3: TGTGCCAGCAGTTCTCCAGGACCTCATACTAGAATCTTT. This translates into CASSSPGPHTRIF.

The count of this clone is one. The chain combines TRBV30 with TRBJ2-7; tentative D call: TRBD1 (7 bases). V dropped 5 bases and J dropped 3 bases, with 11 bases sitting between them. The CDR3 runs to 12 residues. Germline CDR1 and CDR2: GTSNPN and SVGIG (reference sequence). This CDR3 is CAWARGDYEQYF. CDR3 in DNA: TGTGCCTGGGCCAGGGGGGACTACGAGCAGTACTTC.

The chain combines TRBV30 with TRBJ2-7, with 11 bases aligning to TRBD1. After removal of 2 bases from V and 6 bases from J, the junction contained 6 bases not matched to a gene. The CDR3 is 14 amino acids. Germline V gene sequence: CDR1 GTSNPN, CDR2 SVGIG (reference sequence). The CDR3, as DNA: TGTGCCTGGAGTCGGGACAGGGGGTTCTCCGAGCAGTACTTC. Encoded protein: CAWSRDRGFSEQYF.

V gene TRBV29-1 combines with J gene TRBJ2-1, with 7 bases matching TRBD2. Germline CDR1 reads SQVTM; CDR2 reads ANQGSEA. The J segment lost 2 bases and the V segment lost 7 bases, leaving 8 bases of the junction unmatched. This CDR3 is 14 amino acids long. The CDR3, as DNA: TGCAGCGGGCGGGGGACCGTGGCCTACAATGAGCAGTTCTTC. Translating it yields CSGRGTVAYNEQFF.

The chain carries TRBV4-1 and TRBJ2-7; 8 bases are shared with TRBD2. The CDR3 extends over 16 amino acids. CDR1 and CDR2 from the germline V gene are MGHRA and YSYEKL. V shed 0 bases and J 4 bases; nucleotides not matched to a gene: 8. CDR3 sequence reads: CASSQDLSGSTYEQYF. The CDR3 DNA follows: TGCGCCAGCAGCCAAGATTTGAGCGGGAGTACTTACGAGCAGTACTTC.

This clone was observed once. The chain couples TRBV6-2 or TRBV6-3 to TRBJ2-3, with 9 bases matching TRBD2. The germline CDR1 and CDR2 sequences are MNHEY and SVGEGT. The junction had 11 bases not matched to a gene; V was cut back by 5 bases and J by 2 bases. CDR3 size: 17 residues. The CDR3 DNA reads TGTGCCAGCAGTCAACCCGCGACTAGCGGCTACACAGATACGCAGTATTTT. Residues: CASSQPATSGYTDTQYF.

The V gene is TRBV20-1, the J gene TRBJ2-7; D is unclear. The CDR3 runs 12 residues. CDR1 DFQATT and CDR2 SNEGSKA come from the germline V gene (reference sequence). The V and J ends lost 3 bases and 5 bases respectively, with 11 bases between them. The CDR3 DNA sequence: TGCAGTGCTAGTGCTAGTATAAACGAGCAGTACTTC. Amino acids: CSASASINEQYF.